This TCR beta chain is drawn from a study of blood T cell repertoires in COVID-19. Study in general: Researchers got acute and convalescent COVID-19 samples from the United States, Italy and Spain. The analysed material was cDNA or gDNA that came from T cells, B-cell-depleted T cells, or PBMCs.

As processed by the authors: Reference gene primer amplification gave estimated nucleated cell counts. Method: immunoSEQ multiplex PCR; TCRdb's copy keeps in-frame clones and lacks some. V and J calls and clone size follow that table, whereas D and trimming were derived from the DNA. Of about 64,000 clones in the sample, approximately 91% were seen once. Trimming stripped 5 bases from V and 0 bases from J, with 8 bases between. The CDR3 has 13 residues. Germline CDR1 is LGHNA and CDR2 is YSLEER. The receptor comes from a human donor in a cohort sampled during active COVID-19. Material: peripheral blood. The J gene is TRBJ2-7, the V gene TRBV4-3, with D maybe TRBD1 (6 bases). CDR3 loop: CASSADSSYEQYF. In nucleotides, the CDR3 is TGCGCCAGCAGCGCGGACAGCTCCTACGAGCAGTACTTC.